One and the same sample provided the 28 T cell receptor beta chains below, sequenced in a study of PD-1 blockade in classical Hodgkin lymphoma. Noted time point: cycle 4 day 1 (C4D1), after less than seven weeks of nivolumab. Every patient was affected by relapse after autologous stem cell transplantation, while exposure to brentuximab vedotin was not uniform. The protocol was immunoSEQ multiplex PCR, while the TCRdb copy is restricted to in-frame clones and leaves out a portion. The sample holds around 92,000 clones, nearly 85% seen once. Sequenced material: peripheral blood mononuclear cells (PBMCs), taken before the fourth cycle of nivolumab. The source is a human donor with classical Hodgkin lymphoma.

This clone showed up just once. This chain joins TRBV19 and TRBJ2-5; TRBD2 matches at 14 bases. Trimming took 3 bases from V and 1 from J; bases not matched to a gene: 7. This CDR3 spans 18 amino acids. Germline CDR1 LNHDA, CDR2 SQIVND (reference sequence). This CDR3 reads CASSMGRGLAGGQETQYF. CDR3 sequence (DNA): TGTGCCAGTAGTATGGGACGAGGACTAGCGGGAGGCCAAGAGACCCAGTACTTC.

The chain has TRBV11-3 and TRBJ2-1, with 9 bases matching TRBD1. Germline CDR1 SGHNT, CDR2 YENEEA. The CDR3 covers 12 residues. Trimming at V came to 5 bases and at J to 8 bases, leaving 1 base not matched to a gene. The CDR3 nucleotides read TGTGCCAGCAGCGGACAGGGGTATGAGCAGTTCTTC. This encodes CASSGQGYEQFF.

The chain carries TRBV19 and TRBJ2-7; D not certain. V dropped 2 bases and J dropped 1 base, with 9 bases sitting between them. The germline CDR1 and CDR2 sequences are LNHDA and SQIVND (reference sequence). The CDR3 runs to 14 residues. CDR3 amino acids: CASSIQALSYEQYF. The CDR3, as DNA: TGTGCCAGTAGTATACAGGCCTTGTCCTACGAGCAGTACTTC.

The chain has TRBV28 and TRBJ2-5; no definite D call. V lost 5 bases and J lost 6, with 16 bases in between. This CDR3 spans 14 amino acids. Germline V CDR1 and CDR2: MDHEN, SYDVKM. CDR3 nucleotides: TGTGCCAGCAGTCCGGTAGGGATTCTACAGACCCAGTACTTC. Its translation is CASSPVGILQTQYF.

The chain is built from TRBV28 and TRBJ1-1; D not resolved. V was pared by 2 bases and J by 4 bases, with 8 bases between. There are 13 residues in the CDR3. Per germline, CDR1 MDHEN and CDR2 SYDVKM. This CDR3 is CASSLGLGTEAFF. The CDR3 DNA follows: TGTGCCAGCAGTTTAGGGCTGGGCACTGAAGCTTTCTTT.

The sample holds one count of this clone. V is TRBV5-1 and J is TRBJ2-1; a possible D gene is TRBD2 (7 bases). The CDR3 is made up of 13 amino acids. The germline V and J ends were trimmed by 2 bases and 5 bases, with 8 bases remaining between them. Germline V lookup: CDR1 SGHRS, CDR2 YFSETQ. CDR3 sequence (DNA): TGCGCCAGCAGCTTAGGGGGGGACAATGAGCAGTTCTTC. This translates into CASSLGGDNEQFF.

This clone was observed a few times. This chain links TRBV20-1 with TRBJ1-5; the D gene is possibly TRBD1 (5 bases). Trimming shortened V by 3 bases and J by 7 bases, and 7 bases separated the two germline ends. CDR1 and CDR2 from the germline V gene are DFQATT and SNEGSKA (reference sequence). The CDR3 is 11 amino acids. The CDR3 region has the DNA TGCAGTGCTAGGAAGGGGCAGCCCCAGCATTTT. This translates into CSARKGQPQHF.

V is TRBV19 and J is TRBJ1-1, with D possibly TRBD1 on 6 matching bases. CDR1 and CDR2 (germline): LNHDA, SQIVND (reference sequence). The CDR3 is made up of 14 amino acids. V gave up 9 bases and J gave up 5 bases, with 19 bases separating them. CDR3 region: CASYPDRIRTEAFF. Here the CDR3 DNA reads TGTGCCAGCTACCCTGACAGGATTCGGACTGAAGCTTTCTTT.

This chain joins TRBV2 and TRBJ2-3; D possibly corresponds to TRBD2 (5 bases). From germline, CDR1 is SNHLY and CDR2 FYNNEI. Trimming stripped 6 bases from V and 4 bases from J, with 11 bases between. This CDR3 spans 13 amino acids. In nucleotides, the CDR3 is TGTGCCAGCAGAGGAGGTTGGTCAGATACGCAGTATTTT. Translation gives CASRGGWSDTQYF.

This clone appeared once. The chain is built from TRBV5-1 and TRBJ2-3; D is undetermined. The V gene lost 0 bases and the J gene lost 0 bases, with 8 bases spanning the gap. Germline lookup yields CDR1 SGHRS and CDR2 YFSETQ. The CDR3 totals 15 residues. CDR3 residues: CASSLVPDSTDTQYF. CDR3 bases: TGCGCCAGCAGCTTGGTTCCCGATAGCACAGATACGCAGTATTTT. The whole variable domain, remainder taken from reference TRBV5-1 and TRBJ2-3, is KAGVTQTPRYLIKTRGQQVTLSCSPISGHRSVSWYQQTPGQGLQFLFEYFSETQRNKGNFPGRFSGRQFSNSRSEMNVSTLELGDSALYLCASSLVPDSTDTQYFGPGTRLTVL.

The chain joins TRBV28 to TRBJ1-1; D not resolved. Trimming took 7 bases from V and 1 from J, leaving 10 bases between them. CDR1 MDHEN and CDR2 SYDVKM come from the germline V gene. The CDR3 is made up of 13 amino acids. CDR3 sequence: CASKYYQNTEAFF. The DNA for the CDR3 is TGTGCCAGCAAATACTATCAGAACACTGAAGCTTTCTTT.

This clone has just one count. V gene TRBV6-1 combines with J gene TRBJ2-7; 7 bases line up with TRBD1. The CDR3 loop spans 13 amino acids. The V and J ends lost 3 bases and 6 bases, in that order; junction bases with no gene match: 5. Looked up from germline, CDR1 is MNHNS and CDR2 is SASEGT. The CDR3 sequence: CASSERQGSEQYF. The CDR3, as DNA: TGTGCCAGCAGTGAGCGACAGGGTAGCGAGCAGTACTTC.

The rearrangement joins TRBV5-6 to TRBJ2-5; 13 nucleotides line up with TRBD2. CDR1 is SGHDT and CDR2 is YYEEEE in the germline V gene. With 1 base clipped from V and 1 base from J, the junction kept 10 bases outside the gene matches. The CDR3 is 19 amino acids. CDR3 nucleotides: TGTGCCAGCAGCTTGTCCCCGACTAGCGGGAGGCGGGCCCAAGAGACCCAGTACTTC. Translation gives CASSLSPTSGRRAQETQYF.

The chain recombines TRBV5-8 with TRBJ2-7; tentatively, D is TRBD1 (6 bases). The CDR3 contains 17 residues. With 0 bases removed from V and 4 bases from J, the gap between germline ends came to 20 bases. Per the germline V gene, CDR1 is SGHTS and CDR2 is YDEGEE. The CDR3: CASSLDPRTALRYEQYF. In DNA, the CDR3 is TGTGCCAGCAGCTTGGATCCCCGGACAGCGCTACGGTACGAGCAGTACTTC.

This chain joins TRBV7-2 and TRBJ2-7; possibly TRBD2 for D (7 bases). Deletions cut 0 bases from V and 2 bases from J, with 14 bases between. Germline V gene sequence: CDR1 SGHTA, CDR2 FQGNSA. This CDR3 comprises 16 residues. The CDR3 nucleotides read TGTGCCAGCAGCTTAGCGGGGGGGGCGGCGACCTACGAGCAGTACTTC. Its protein is CASSLAGGAATYEQYF.

This chain links TRBV5-1 with TRBJ1-5; no reliable D call. V dropped 0 bases and J dropped 4 bases, with 8 bases sitting between them. The germline V gene has CDR1 SGHRS and CDR2 YFSETQ. The CDR3 contains 14 residues. This CDR3 is CASSLGEGNQPQHF. The CDR3 bases are TGCGCCAGCAGCTTGGGCGAGGGAAATCAGCCCCAGCATTTT.

The rearrangement links TRBV9 to TRBJ2-3, with D perhaps matching TRBD2 (6 bases). This CDR3 is built from 14 residues. CDR1 and CDR2 from the germline V gene are SGDLS and YYNGEE. Trimming cost V 0 bases and J 1 base, with 6 bases left between them. CDR3 residues: CASSVASGTDTQYF. CDR3 nucleotide sequence: TGTGCCAGCAGCGTAGCTAGCGGCACAGATACGCAGTATTTT.

The chain carries TRBV15 and TRBJ2-3, with TRBD2 matching 11 bases. Germline loops: CDR1 LNHNV, CDR2 YYDKDF (reference sequence). V was clipped by 1 base and J by 4 bases; unmatched bases: 4. This CDR3 has 16 amino acids. In DNA form, the CDR3 reads TGTGCCACCAGCAGAGTAGCGGGAGGGTTCCCAGATACGCAGTATTTT. Its translation is CATSRVAGGFPDTQYF.

The chain has TRBV19 and TRBJ2-2, with D uncertain. V lost 3 bases to trimming and J lost 6 bases, with 8 bases between them. In germline, CDR1 is LNHDA, CDR2 SQIVND (reference sequence). This CDR3 spans 13 amino acids. CDR3 nucleotide sequence: TGTGCCAGTAGTATTGGGGTGGCCGGGGAGCTGTTTTTT. This gives the protein CASSIGVAGELFF.

The genes are TRBV19 and TRBJ1-2; TRBD1 matches 7 bases. J was trimmed by 6 bases and V by 4 bases; bases with no gene match: 5. The CDR3 is made up of 13 amino acids. Germline CDR1 LNHDA, CDR2 SQIVND (reference sequence). The CDR3 spells CASSTRTGNGYTF. The CDR3 DNA sequence: TGTGCCAGTAGTACACGGACAGGTAATGGCTACACCTTC.

The genes are TRBV7-2 and TRBJ2-7; a possible D gene is TRBD2 (5 bases). The CDR3 runs 15 residues. From germline, CDR1 is SGHTA and CDR2 FQGNSA. Trimming left V 1 base short and J 2 bases short, with 12 bases between. CDR3 sequence (DNA): TGTGCCAGCAGCTTAGGCTGGGAGCCCCCCTACGAGCAGTACTTC. Translated: CASSLGWEPPYEQYF.

The chain joins TRBV29-1 to TRBJ2-2, with D unresolved. V lost 4 bases and J 0 bases, leaving 12 bases between the germline ends. CDR3 length equals 15 residues. Per germline, CDR1 SQVTM and CDR2 ANQGSEA. The DNA of the CDR3 is TGCAGCGTTGCACCTCGGAACACGAACACCGGGGAGCTGTTTTTT. It codes for CSVAPRNTNTGELFF.

The rearrangement links TRBV7-2 to TRBJ2-7; D perhaps matches TRBD1 (6 bases). Germline CDR1 reads SGHTA; CDR2 reads FQGNSA. The ends were cut back, 1 base at V and 6 bases at J, with 16 bases in the middle. The CDR3 totals 15 residues. The chain's CDR3 is CASSLDPYRVVEQYF. The DNA for the CDR3 is TGTGCCAGCAGCTTAGACCCCTACAGGGTAGTCGAGCAGTACTTC.

This clone has more than one count but fewer than ten. The chain combines TRBV10-3 with TRBJ1-3, with TRBD1 matching over 7 bases. The CDR3 covers 15 residues. Germline CDR1 and CDR2: ENHRY and SYGVKD. V lost 6 bases to trimming and J lost 0 bases; unmatched junction nucleotides: 5. The CDR3 DNA is TGTGCCATCAGAGCCGGACAGGACTCTGGAAACACCATATATTTT. Its translation is CAIRAGQDSGNTIYF.

This clone came up once. The chain links TRBV10-3 to TRBJ2-1, with D maybe TRBD1 (6 bases). Germline V CDR1 and CDR2: ENHRY, SYGVKD. Trimming took off 6 bases at V and 6 bases at J, with 15 bases between the two ends. This CDR3 comprises 14 residues. CDR3 nucleotides: TGTGCCATCAGCCGACAGGAAGGCACCAATGAGCAGTTCTTC. It codes for CAISRQEGTNEQFF.

This rearrangement joins TRBV7-2 to TRBJ2-1, with D tentatively TRBD2 (6 bases). CDR1 is SGHTA and CDR2 is FQGNSA in the germline V gene. The CDR3 extends over 14 amino acids. V was pared by 4 bases and J by 2 bases, with 9 bases between. CDR3 coding DNA: TGTGCCAGCAGCTCCCGGACTACCTACAATGAGCAGTTCTTC. Amino acids: CASSSRTTYNEQFF.

The chain combines TRBV29-1 with TRBJ2-5; 9 nucleotides match TRBD2. The closer fit of TRBJ2-7 to the DNA end suggests the J call may be wrong. The CDR3 totals 14 residues. Germline CDR1 reads SQVTM; CDR2 reads ANQGSEA. The DNA for the CDR3 is TGCAGCGTCGTGAGGGCGGGAGGGGGCTACGAGCAGTACTTC. This sequence encodes CSVVRAGGGYEQYF.

The chain combines TRBV5-8 with TRBJ2-7, with 13 bases aligning to TRBD2. Per germline, CDR1 SGHTS and CDR2 YDEGEE. The CDR3 has 15 residues. V was clipped by 4 bases and J by 7 bases; unmatched bases: 8. The CDR3 spells CASSALAGGPGEQYF. For the CDR3, the DNA is TGTGCCAGCAGCGCACTAGCGGGAGGGCCGGGGGAGCAGTACTTC.